The 9 T cell receptor beta chains given below trace back to one sample, sequenced in a study of T cell responses to AZD1222 COVID-19 vaccine. Libraries were prepared by immunoSEQ multiplex PCR; TCRdb keeps only in-frame clonotypes and omits some of them. Among roughly 150,000 clones listed, 80% to 90% were seen once. Source: peripheral blood, taken after recovery from COVID-19. Receptor source: an adult who had recovered from COVID-19.

The genes are TRBV5-1 and TRBJ1-6, with D tentatively TRBD1 (6 bases). The length of the CDR3 is 15 residues. V was shortened by 2 bases and J by 4 bases, with 10 bases between the two germline ends. Per germline, CDR1 SGHRS and CDR2 YFSETQ. The CDR3 region is CASSLQGSYNSPLHF. CDR3 sequence (DNA): TGCGCCAGCAGCTTACAGGGATCGTATAATTCACCCCTCCACTTT.

The genes are TRBV2 and TRBJ1-3; unclear D gene. Germline CDR1 and CDR2: SNHLY and FYNNEI. Trimming stripped 9 bases from V and 0 bases from J, with 9 bases between. This CDR3 spans 13 amino acids. The CDR3 DNA follows: TGTGCCAGTCGACTGGGCTCTGGAAACACCATATATTTT. Encoded protein: CASRLGSGNTIYF.

The gene calls are TRBV19 and TRBJ1-2; D not certain. V lost 7 bases and J 2 bases, leaving 11 bases between the germline ends. The CDR3 length is 13 residues. Germline CDR1 LNHDA, CDR2 SQIVND (reference sequence). CDR3 loop: CASNQIRNYGYTF. In DNA, the CDR3 is TGTGCCAGTAACCAGATTCGGAACTATGGCTACACCTTC.

The V and J genes are TRBV27 and TRBJ2-1; 7 bases match TRBD1. Germline V lookup: CDR1 MNHEY, CDR2 SMNVEV (reference sequence). V dropped 5 bases and J dropped 3; count of bases not matched to a gene: 4. This CDR3 is built from 14 residues. In DNA, the CDR3 is TGTGCCAGCAGTGACAGGGATCACTACAATGAGCAGTTCTTC. Encoded protein: CASSDRDHYNEQFF.

The rearrangement joins TRBV7-2 to TRBJ1-1; 7 bases line up with TRBD1. The CDR3 extends over 11 amino acids. Germline CDR1 reads SGHTA; CDR2 reads FQGNSA. V dropped 5 bases and J dropped 7; count of bases not matched to a gene: 1. The CDR3 region is CASSRDSEAFF. CDR3 DNA sequence: TGTGCCAGCAGCCGGGACAGTGAAGCTTTCTTT.

The rearrangement links TRBV9 to TRBJ2-3; unclear D gene. V was clipped by 5 bases and J by 0 bases, with 7 bases between them. The CDR3 sequence is 13 residues long. Germline V CDR1 and CDR2: SGDLS, YYNGEE. For the CDR3, the DNA is TGTGCCAGCAGAGGACGGAGCACAGATACGCAGTATTTT. It encodes CASRGRSTDTQYF. The variable domain in full, with the rest retrieved from reference TRBV9 and TRBJ2-3, is DSGVTQTPKHLITATGQRVTLRCSPRSGDLSVYWYQQSLDQGLQFLIQYYNGEERAKGNILERFSAQQFPDLHSELNLSSLELGDSALYFCASRGRSTDTQYFGPGTRLTVL.

The rearrangement links TRBV24-1 to TRBJ1-4; 8 nucleotides align to TRBD1. Germline-derived CDR1 and CDR2 are KGHDR and SFDVKD. The CDR3 runs 16 residues. V was pared by 4 bases and J by 4 bases, with 7 bases of the junction left unmatched. The CDR3 region has the DNA TGTGCCACCAGTGACTTTGACAGGGGTGGTAATGAAAAACTGTTTTTT. Translated: CATSDFDRGGNEKLFF.

The genes are TRBV2 and TRBJ2-7; TRBD2 matches 7 bases. The CDR3 is 16 amino acids. CDR1 SNHLY and CDR2 FYNNEI come from the germline V gene. The junction had 5 bases not matched to a gene; V was cut back by 0 bases and J by 0 bases. CDR3 protein: CASSEAGLAVSYEQYF. CDR3 bases: TGTGCCAGCAGTGAAGCTGGGCTAGCGGTCTCCTACGAGCAGTACTTC.

The chain uses TRBV6-2 or TRBV6-3 and TRBJ2-5; 11 nucleotides match TRBD2. This CDR3 comprises 19 residues. The ends lost 1 base at V and 1 base at J; junction bases unmatched: 11. Germline assignment: CDR1 MNHEY and CDR2 SVGEGT. CDR3 in DNA: TGTGCCAGCAGTTACTTCGGACTAGCGGGCTCCTTAGGCCAAGAGACCCAGTACTTC. The encoded protein is CASSYFGLAGSLGQETQYF.